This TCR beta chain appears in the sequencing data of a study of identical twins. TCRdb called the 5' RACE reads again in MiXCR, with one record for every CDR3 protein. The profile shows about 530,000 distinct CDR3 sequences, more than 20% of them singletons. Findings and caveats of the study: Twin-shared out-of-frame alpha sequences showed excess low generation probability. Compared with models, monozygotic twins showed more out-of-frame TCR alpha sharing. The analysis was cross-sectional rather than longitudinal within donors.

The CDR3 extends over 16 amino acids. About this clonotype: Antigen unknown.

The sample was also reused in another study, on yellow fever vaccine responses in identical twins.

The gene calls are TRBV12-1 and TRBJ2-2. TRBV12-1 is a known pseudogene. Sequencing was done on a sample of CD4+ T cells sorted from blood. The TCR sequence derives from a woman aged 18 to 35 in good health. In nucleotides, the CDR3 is TGTGCCAGCAGCGAATCGGGCTGGCGGAACACCGGGGAGCTGTTTTTT. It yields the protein CASSESGWRNTGELFF.